This paragraph reports one T cell receptor beta chain. These data originate in a study of blood T cell repertoires in COVID-19. Sequencing was performed with immunoSEQ multiplex PCR; in TCRdb, only in-frame clones are kept and a portion is missing. The data hold about 140,000 clones, with roughly 84% observed a single time. The CDR3 contains 14 residues. Germline V CDR1 and CDR2: LGHNA, YNFKEQ. V was cut by 4 bases and J by 6 bases, with 12 bases left in between. This receptor was obtained from a human donor in a cohort sampled during active COVID-19. The material sequenced was peripheral blood. The chain joins TRBV4-2 to TRBJ2-2, with D uncertain. CDR3 DNA: TGTGCCAGCAGCCCTGAGTCGGTCTCCGGGGAGCTGTTTTTT. Its translation: CASSPESVSGELFF.